A single sample is the source of the 8 T cell receptor beta chains below, sequenced in a study of T cells in pancreatic ductal adenocarcinoma. Profiling relied on immunoSEQ multiplex PCR, and the TCRdb table lists in-frame clones only, not all of them. The table records some 20,000 clones, about 90% of them present only once. No neoadjuvant therapy was given to the selected pancreatic ductal adenocarcinoma patients before their surgery. Material for sequencing was PBMCs. The receptors come from a human donor with pancreatic ductal adenocarcinoma.

This clone occurred once. The V gene is TRBV19, the J gene TRBJ1-2, with TRBD1 as a possible D gene (5 bases). This CDR3 comprises 14 residues. The germline V and J ends were trimmed by 3 bases and 6 bases, with 14 bases remaining between them. Germline-derived CDR1 and CDR2 are LNHDA and SQIVND (reference sequence). The CDR3 region has the DNA TGTGCCAGTAGTATCCCCGACAGAGGTAATGGCTACACCTTC. The encoded protein is CASSIPDRGNGYTF.

This clone was counted between two and nine times. Different DNA sequences within this sample yield the same CDR3. The chain joins TRBV6-5 to TRBJ2-5; D is uncertain. Germline lookup yields CDR1 MNHEY and CDR2 SVGAGI. This CDR3 contains 11 residues. V lost 8 bases to trimming and J lost 2 bases, with 6 bases between them. The DNA for the CDR3 is TGTGCCAGCCTTTCTCAAGAGACCCAGTACTTC. Amino acid sequence: CASLSQETQYF.

This chain uses TRBV7-9 with TRBJ1-2; possibly TRBD1 for D (6 bases). V was shortened by 4 bases and J by 2 bases, with 11 bases between the two germline ends. The CDR3 is made up of 14 amino acids. In germline, CDR1 is SEHNR, CDR2 FQNEAQ (reference sequence). The CDR3 nucleotides read TGTGCCAGCAGCTCAAATCAGGGGAACTATGGCTACACCTTC. Translating gives CASSSNQGNYGYTF. Full variable domain (missing parts from reference TRBV7-9 and TRBJ1-2): DTGVSQNPRHKITKRGQNVTFRCDPISEHNRLYWYRQTLGQGPEFLTYFQNEAQLEKSRLLSDRFSAERPKGSFSTLEIQRTEQGDSAMYLCASSSNQGNYGYTFGSGTRLTVV.

V gene TRBV30 combines with J gene TRBJ1-2; D is possibly TRBD1 (6 bases). Trimming took 6 bases from V and 3 from J, leaving 17 bases between them. Germline loops: CDR1 GTSNPN, CDR2 SVGIG (reference sequence). The CDR3 is made up of 14 amino acids. The CDR3 protein is CACRFKTGDYGYTF. The CDR3 bases are TGTGCCTGCAGATTTAAGACAGGCGACTATGGCTACACCTTC.

The V and J genes are TRBV5-1 and TRBJ1-3; no reliable D call. Germline lookup yields CDR1 SGHRS and CDR2 YFSETQ. V dropped 4 bases and J dropped 0 bases, with 20 bases sitting between them. The CDR3 is 18 residues long. For the CDR3, the DNA is TGCGCCAGCAGCCCTTCGGAGGGAGCGTTATACTCTGGAAACACCATATATTTT. It codes for CASSPSEGALYSGNTIYF.

The genes are TRBV4-3 and TRBJ2-3; TRBD2 agrees at 12 bases. Germline loops: CDR1 LGHNA, CDR2 YSLEER. V was pared by 3 bases and J by 8 bases, with 3 bases of the junction left unmatched. CDR3 length: 14 amino acids. The CDR3 DNA reads as TGCGCCAGCAGCCAGCTGACTAGCGGGAGTACGCAGTATTTT. Translation: CASSQLTSGSTQYF.

This chain links TRBV4-3 with TRBJ1-6; possible D gene TRBD1, 5 bases. The CDR3 contains 15 residues. Germline CDR1 and CDR2: LGHNA and YSLEER. V gave up 0 bases and J gave up 7 bases, with 10 bases separating them. CDR3 in DNA: TGCGCCAGCAGCCAAGAAGCAGGGATGAATTCACCCCTCCACTTT. This sequence encodes CASSQEAGMNSPLHF.

V gene TRBV7-2 combines with J gene TRBJ2-7; 7 nucleotides align to TRBD1. This CDR3 is 14 amino acids long. V dropped 4 bases and J dropped 5; count of bases not matched to a gene: 8. Germline V lookup: CDR1 SGHTA, CDR2 FQGNSA. The CDR3 loop reads CASSSQGPPDEQYF. DNA for the CDR3: TGTGCCAGCAGCTCACAGGGGCCGCCCGACGAGCAGTACTTC.